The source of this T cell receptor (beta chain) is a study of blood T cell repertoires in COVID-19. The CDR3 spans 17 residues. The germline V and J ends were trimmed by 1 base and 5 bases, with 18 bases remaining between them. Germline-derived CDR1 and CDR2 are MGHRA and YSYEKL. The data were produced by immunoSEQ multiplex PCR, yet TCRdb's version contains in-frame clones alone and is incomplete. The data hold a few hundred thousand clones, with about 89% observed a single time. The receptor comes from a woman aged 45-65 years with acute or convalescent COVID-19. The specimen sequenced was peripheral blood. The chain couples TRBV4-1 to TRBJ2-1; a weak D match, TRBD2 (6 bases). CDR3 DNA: TGCGCCAGCAGCCAAGGGACTACACAGAAGGGGCACAATGAGCAGTTCTTC. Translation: CASSQGTTQKGHNEQFF.